These 11 T cell receptor beta chains were sequenced from one sample in a study of breast tumors, draining lymph nodes, adjacent tissues. MiXCR, applied by TCRdb to the multiplex PCR reads, yields one record per CDR3 protein. The table shows about 21,000 distinct CDR3 sequences, with around 40% occurring only once. The material sequenced was breast tumor tissue. The source is a female donor with breast cancer. Some clones in this sample may be carry-over from other donors' samples.

This chain links TRBV6-6 with TRBJ1-3, with D perhaps matching TRBD1 (5 bases). The CDR3 contains 14 residues. Germline lookup yields CDR1 MNHNY and CDR2 SVGAGI (reference sequence). The V gene lost 0 bases and the J gene lost 7 bases, with 10 bases spanning the gap. This CDR3 is CASSYSTEPNTIYF. The CDR3 region has the DNA TGTGCCAGCAGTTACTCGACAGAACCGAACACCATATATTTT.

This clonotype was picked up many times. The chain recombines TRBV12-3 or TRBV12-4 with TRBJ2-2; 11 nucleotides align to TRBD1. The length of the CDR3 is 18 residues. V shed 0 bases and J 2 bases; nucleotides not matched to a gene: 5. The CDR3 spells CASSLARGTGGNTGELFF. CDR3 in DNA: TGTGCCAGCAGTTTAGCGCGAGGGACAGGGGGAAACACCGGGGAGCTGTTTTTT.

This clonotype was seen many times. This may be a read error, as it is one base from a much larger clone. The rearrangement uses TRBV7-2 and TRBJ2-5; 10 bases are a match to TRBD2. The length of the CDR3 is 15 residues. The V gene's germline CDR1 is SGHTA and CDR2 FQGNSA. The CDR3, as DNA: TGTGCCAGCAGCTCTAGCGGGAGAGTACCAGAGACCCAGCACTTC. Its protein product is CASSSSGRVPETQHF.

The DNA of the CDR3 is TGTGCCACCAGCAGAGATCGTCGGCGGGCCCTAGACAATGAGCAGTTCTTC. This translates into CATSRDRRRALDNEQFF. The chain recombines TRBV15 with TRBJ2-1; D may be TRBD2 (5 bases). V was trimmed by 0 bases and J by 5 bases, leaving 17 bases between them. The CDR3 covers 17 residues. Per germline, CDR1 LNHNV and CDR2 YYDKDF (reference sequence).

The chain combines TRBV24-1 with TRBJ1-5, with D perhaps TRBD1 (6 bases). The CDR3 consists of 12 residues. Germline CDR1 reads KGHDR; CDR2 reads SFDVKD. V was cut by 9 bases and J by 6 bases, with 11 bases left in between. This chain's CDR3 is CATAKGGQPQHF. CDR3 coding DNA: TGTGCCACCGCAAAGGGGGGTCAGCCCCAGCATTTT.

The rearrangement joins TRBV7-2 to TRBJ2-7, with 7 nucleotides matching TRBD2. V lost 1 base to trimming and J lost 6 bases; unmatched junction nucleotides: 6. From germline, CDR1 is SGHTA and CDR2 FQGNSA. The CDR3 contains 14 residues. The CDR3: CASSLGGSSGEQYF. The CDR3 nucleotides are TGTGCCAGCAGCTTAGGCGGGAGTTCAGGCGAGCAGTACTTC.

The chain recombines TRBV7-9 with TRBJ1-4; no clear D. CDR1 is SEHNR, CDR2 FQNEAQ, per germline (reference sequence). This CDR3 region has 12 residues. V was cut by 4 bases and J by 8 bases, with 8 bases left in between. CDR3 nucleotides: TGTGCCAGCAGCTCGCACAGAGAAAAACTGTTTTTT. It codes for CASSSHREKLFF.

Within the sample, this clonotype is medium-sized. V and J are TRBV5-1 and TRBJ2-2; D is unclear. The germline gives CDR1 SGHRS, CDR2 YFSETQ. The CDR3 runs 15 residues. Trimming left V 0 bases short and J 0 bases short, with 6 bases between. The CDR3 sequence is CASSLGSANTGELFF. In DNA, the CDR3 is TGCGCCAGCAGCTTGGGCAGCGCGAACACCGGGGAGCTGTTTTTT. Complete variable domain (other parts from reference TRBV5-1 and TRBJ2-2): KAGVTQTPRYLIKTRGQQVTLSCSPISGHRSVSWYQQTPGQGLQFLFEYFSETQRNKGNFPGRFSGRQFSNSRSEMNVSTLELGDSALYLCASSLGSANTGELFFGEGSRLTVL.

This clonotype was detected ten times or more. The rearrangement uses TRBV7-9 and TRBJ2-3; D not certain. V lost 7 bases, J lost 10 bases, and 15 bases lay in between. Germline V gene data show CDR1 as SEHNR and CDR2 as FQNEAQ (reference sequence). The CDR3 extends over 12 amino acids. CDR3 DNA sequence: TGTGCCAGCACCGCGGACGGGCAAGCGCAGTATTTT. Residues: CASTADGQAQYF.

The rearrangement uses TRBV6-1 and TRBJ2-7; possibly TRBD2 for D (6 bases). CDR1 and CDR2 (germline): MNHNS, SASEGT. The V gene lost 6 bases and the J gene lost 3 bases, with 12 bases spanning the gap. The length of the CDR3 is 13 residues. The CDR3 region has the DNA TGTGCCAGCAGCCCTACGGGGGTCTACGAGCAGTACTTC. Its translation: CASSPTGVYEQYF.

V and J are TRBV12-3 or TRBV12-4 and TRBJ1-2, with D maybe TRBD1 (6 bases). The CDR3 consists of 13 residues. Trimming took 5 bases from V and 4 from J, leaving 11 bases between them. In nucleotides, the CDR3 is TGTGCCAGCAGTCCAGACAGGATCTATGGCTACACCTTC. Encoded protein: CASSPDRIYGYTF.